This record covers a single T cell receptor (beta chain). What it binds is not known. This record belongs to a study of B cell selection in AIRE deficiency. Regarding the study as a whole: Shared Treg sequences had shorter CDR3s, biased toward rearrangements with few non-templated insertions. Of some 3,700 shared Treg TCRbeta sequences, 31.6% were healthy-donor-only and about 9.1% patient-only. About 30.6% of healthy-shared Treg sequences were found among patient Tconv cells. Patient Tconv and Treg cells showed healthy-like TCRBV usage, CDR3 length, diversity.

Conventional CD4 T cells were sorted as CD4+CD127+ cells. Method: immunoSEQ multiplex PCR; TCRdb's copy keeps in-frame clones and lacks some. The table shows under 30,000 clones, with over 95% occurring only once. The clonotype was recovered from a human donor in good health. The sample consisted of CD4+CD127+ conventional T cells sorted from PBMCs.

The CDR3 protein is CASSQMTGGNYGYTF. The DNA for the CDR3 is TGTGCCAGCAGTCAGATGACAGGGGGCAACTATGGCTACACCTTC. The J gene is TRBJ1-2, the V gene TRBV6-5, with 10 bases matching TRBD1. V was pared by 5 bases and J by 2 bases, with 5 bases of the junction left unmatched. CDR1 and CDR2 (germline): MNHEY, SVGAGI. There are 15 residues in the CDR3.